This TCR beta chain was profiled in a study of blood T cells in healthy people across ages. It was with a sample-barcoded 5' primer and a J-beta primer mix that a second PCR of about 6 to 11 cycles was run. TCRdb re-derived calls from the 5' RACE reads in MiXCR, one entry per CDR3 protein. The sample lists more than 500,000 distinct CDR3 sequences, 25% to 35% occurring once. This CDR3 has 17 residues. The junction had 6 bases not matched to a gene; V was cut back by 4 bases and J by 0 bases. The V gene's germline CDR1 is MDHEN and CDR2 SYDVKM. This sample also belongs to another study, concerning T cells of mothers and their children.

The clonotype comes from a boy under 10 years old in good health. Sample: blood. The V call is TRBV28, the J call TRBJ2-1, with 10 bases lining up with TRBD2. The CDR3: CASSSPGLASSYNEQFF. In DNA, the CDR3 is TGTGCCAGCAGTTCCCCGGGACTAGCGTCCTCCTACAATGAGCAGTTCTTC.